The next 26 T cell receptor beta chains were all read from a single sample in a study of PD-L1 blockade in urothelial cancer. The assay was immunoSEQ multiplex PCR, and TCRdb's table has in-frame clones only and misses some. In the table there are about 130,000 clones, 86% of which are singletons. Time point denoted: peripheral blood 6 weeks after treatment start. The sample here was PBMCs, taken around atezolizumab (anti-PD-L1) treatment. The source is a man between 50 and 59 years old with urothelial cancer.

This clone came up once. In the same sample, other DNA sequences code for this CDR3. The chain couples TRBV28 to TRBJ2-7; D not resolved. This CDR3 comprises 13 residues. Trimming removed 3 bases from V and 0 bases from J, with 6 bases in between. CDR1 MDHEN and CDR2 SYDVKM come from the germline V gene. The CDR3 DNA follows: TGTGCCAGCAGTTTGCCAGACTCCTACGAGCAGTACTTC. This sequence encodes CASSLPDSYEQYF.

The gene calls are TRBV5-5 and TRBJ2-1, with TRBD2 identical over 8 bases. CDR1 is SGHKS and CDR2 is YYEKEE in the germline V gene (reference sequence). Trimming at V came to 4 bases and at J to 3 bases, leaving 6 bases not matched to a gene. The CDR3 extends over 15 amino acids. The CDR3: CASSRTLADYNEQFF. In nucleotides, the CDR3 is TGTGCCAGCAGCCGTACACTAGCGGACTACAATGAGCAGTTCTTC.

The chain carries TRBV21-1 and TRBJ1-5; the table's D call TRBD1 went unverified against the DNA. TRBV21-1 is annotated as a pseudogene. CDR3 length: 14 residues. The DNA for the CDR3 is TGTGCCAGCCCGGGACACCTTAGCAATCAGCCCCAGCATTTT. Translating gives CASPGHLSNQPQHF.

The rearrangement uses TRBV5-1 and TRBJ1-1; TRBD1 agrees at 9 bases. This CDR3 is built from 17 residues. Germline CDR1 reads SGHRS; CDR2 reads YFSETQ. V was clipped by 0 bases and J by 5 bases; unmatched bases: 11. CDR3 bases: TGCGCCAGCAGCTTGGCCCCCACACAGGGGGCGTTTACTGAAGCTTTCTTT. It codes for CASSLAPTQGAFTEAFF.

The chain employs TRBV30 and TRBJ2-3; no definite D call. This CDR3 has 13 amino acids. The germline CDR1 and CDR2 sequences are GTSNPN and SVGIG (reference sequence). V was cut by 2 bases and J by 0 bases, with 6 bases left in between. CDR3 sequence (DNA): TGTGCCTGGAGTCGCACTAGCACAGATACGCAGTATTTT. This codes for CAWSRTSTDTQYF.

V is TRBV7-9 and J is TRBJ2-5; 13 bases agree with TRBD2. Germline V gene sequence: CDR1 SEHNR, CDR2 FQNEAQ (reference sequence). Losses at the gene ends were 1 base for V and 5 bases for J; bases not matched to a gene: 4. CDR3 length: 16 amino acids. The CDR3 sequence is CASSLGTSGSWETQYF. The CDR3, as DNA: TGTGCCAGCAGCTTAGGGACTAGCGGGAGCTGGGAGACCCAGTACTTC.

A remark on this clone: Other DNA sequences in this sample translate to the same CDR3. The chain uses TRBV9 and TRBJ2-1, with 14 bases fitting TRBD2. The CDR3 has 17 amino acids. V dropped 0 bases and J dropped 6; count of bases not matched to a gene: 5. CDR1 SGDLS and CDR2 YYNGEE come from the germline V gene. CDR3 residues: CASSVAPGLAGGNEQFF. The CDR3 DNA sequence: TGTGCCAGCAGCGTAGCTCCCGGACTAGCGGGAGGCAATGAGCAGTTCTTC.

The genes are TRBV5-4 and TRBJ2-1; tentatively, D is TRBD2 (5 bases). Germline V gene data show CDR1 as SGHNT and CDR2 as YYREEE (reference sequence). V lost 1 base to trimming and J lost 7 bases, with 12 bases between them. CDR3 length: 14 amino acids. CDR3 DNA sequence: TGTGCCAGCAGCTTGAGGACTGCCCAAAATGAGCAGTTCTTC. It specifies CASSLRTAQNEQFF.

The chain joins TRBV7-3 to TRBJ2-2, with 8 positions matching TRBD1. The CDR3 has 16 residues. V was clipped by 3 bases and J by 5 bases; unmatched bases: 8. CDR1 is SGHTA, CDR2 FQGTGA, per germline. CDR3 in DNA: TGTGCCAGCAGCTTCAGGGGGCCACGGGGTACCGGGGAGCTGTTTTTT. It encodes CASSFRGPRGTGELFF.

The rearrangement links TRBV2 to TRBJ2-3, with D possibly TRBD2 on 5 matching bases. The CDR3 covers 13 residues. The ends were cut back, 5 bases at V and 1 base at J, with 7 bases in the middle. In germline, CDR1 is SNHLY, CDR2 FYNNEI. CDR3 bases: TGTGCCAGCAGTATGGAGGGCACAGATACGCAGTATTTT. Encoded protein: CASSMEGTDTQYF.

V and J are TRBV6-6 and TRBJ2-2; TRBD1 might be the D (5 bases). The V end was cut by 10 bases, the J end by 4 bases, with 16 bases between. The CDR3 has 14 amino acids. Germline CDR1 is MNHNY and CDR2 is SVGAGI (reference sequence). CDR3 nucleotides: TGTGCCATCCAAGGGGTTCGTGGCACCGGGGAGCTGTTTTTT. Translating gives CAIQGVRGTGELFF.

The V call is TRBV7-9, the J call TRBJ2-2, with no clear D. The CDR3 consists of 13 residues. With 3 bases removed from V and 4 bases from J, the gap between germline ends came to 6 bases. Per the germline V gene, CDR1 is SEHNR and CDR2 is FQNEAQ (reference sequence). CDR3 in DNA: TGTGCCAGCAGCTTCTACAGCACCGGGGAGCTGTTTTTT. It specifies CASSFYSTGELFF.

This clone was observed many times. The chain couples TRBV7-2 to TRBJ2-7; D uncertain. Germline V lookup: CDR1 SGHTA, CDR2 FQGNSA. V lost 8 bases to trimming and J lost 7 bases, with 15 bases between them. The CDR3 consists of 12 residues. The CDR3 coding sequence is TGTGCCAGCGGCCTAGGTACTGGTGAGCAGTACTTC. This gives the protein CASGLGTGEQYF.

In its sample, this clone was seen once. The rearrangement joins TRBV27 to TRBJ1-6, with no clear D. Germline-derived CDR1 and CDR2 are MNHEY and SMNVEV (reference sequence). Trimming took 2 bases from V and 7 from J, leaving 9 bases between them. The CDR3 runs 14 residues. The CDR3: CASSLQYKNSPLHF. In DNA form, the CDR3 reads TGTGCCAGCAGTTTACAGTATAAGAATTCACCCCTCCACTTT.

V usage is TRBV5-1 and J usage is TRBJ2-3; TRBD1 matches at 12 bases. J gave up 1 base and V 2 bases, and 2 bases lay outside the gene matches. This CDR3 contains 16 residues. The germline V gene has CDR1 SGHRS and CDR2 YFSETQ. CDR3 loop: CASSFGTGGGTDTQYF. CDR3 bases: TGCGCCAGCAGCTTTGGGACAGGGGGCGGCACAGATACGCAGTATTTT.

This chain uses TRBV6-1 with TRBJ2-7, with 7 bases that match TRBD1. CDR1 is MNHNS and CDR2 is SASEGT in the germline V gene. Trimming cost V 4 bases and J 2 bases; bases outside gene matches: 5. The CDR3 totals 14 residues. CDR3 residues: CASSGGTVPYEQYF. The DNA of the CDR3 is TGTGCCAGCAGTGGAGGGACAGTTCCCTACGAGCAGTACTTC.

V usage is TRBV5-1 and J usage is TRBJ2-1; 14 nucleotides match TRBD2. The CDR3 length is 17 residues. Germline assignment: CDR1 SGHRS and CDR2 YFSETQ. With V trimmed by 4 bases and J by 4 bases, 7 bases remained unmatched. The CDR3 DNA follows: TGCGCCAGCAGCGTGGGACTAGCGGGAGTCAAATACAATGAGCAGTTCTTC. Translated: CASSVGLAGVKYNEQFF. Supplemented by reference TRBV5-1 and TRBJ2-1, the full variable domain reads KAGVTQTPRYLIKTRGQQVTLSCSPISGHRSVSWYQQTPGQGLQFLFEYFSETQRNKGNFPGRFSGRQFSNSRSEMNVSTLELGDSALYLCASSVGLAGVKYNEQFFGPGTRLTVL.

This chain joins TRBV2 and TRBJ1-6; a possible D gene is TRBD1 (5 bases). V lost 11 bases and J 7 bases, leaving 15 bases between the germline ends. The germline CDR1 and CDR2 sequences are SNHLY and FYNNEI. The CDR3 is 13 amino acids. Written as DNA, the CDR3 is TGTGCCGGCGGGGGAAATGGGAATTCACCCCTCCACTTT. Residues: CAGGGNGNSPLHF.

The chain is built from TRBV9 and TRBJ1-2, with unresolved D. The V gene lost 4 bases and the J gene lost 4 bases, with 11 bases spanning the gap. Per the germline V gene, CDR1 is SGDLS and CDR2 is YYNGEE. The CDR3 is made up of 13 amino acids. CDR3 protein: CASSSTALYGYTF. Here the CDR3 DNA reads TGTGCCAGCAGCTCTACAGCACTCTATGGCTACACCTTC.

The CDR3 nucleotides read TGTGCCAGCAGCCTCGGGGTAGCGGGAGGGCCGGAGACCCAGTACTTC. Translation: CASSLGVAGGPETQYF. The chain joins TRBV5-4 to TRBJ2-5, with 11 bases aligning to TRBD2. CDR1 is SGHNT and CDR2 is YYREEE in the germline V gene (reference sequence). V lost 4 bases to trimming and J lost 5 bases; unmatched junction nucleotides: 10. The CDR3 has 16 residues. Looking up the rest from reference TRBV5-4 and TRBJ2-5 gives the full variable domain: ETGVTQSPTHLIKTRGQQVTLRCSSQSGHNTVSWYQQALGQGPQFIFQYYREEENGRGNFPPRFSGLQFPNYSSELNVNALELDDSALYLCASSLGVAGGPETQYFGPGTRLLVL.

This clone was found a few times. The CDR3 spells CASSRQGGRTEAFF. The CDR3 nucleotides read TGTGCCAGCAGCCGACAGGGAGGACGCACTGAAGCTTTCTTT. This chain connects TRBV28 to TRBJ1-1, with TRBD1 identical over 7 bases. Trimming removed 6 bases from V and 4 bases from J; junction bases left unmatched: 8. Per the germline V gene, CDR1 is MDHEN and CDR2 is SYDVKM. This CDR3 spans 14 amino acids. The entire variable domain, with the rest obtained from reference TRBV28 and TRBJ1-1, is as follows: DVKVTQSSRYLVKRTGEKVFLECVQDMDHENMFWYRQDPGLGLRLIYFSYDVKMKEKGDIPEGYSVSREKKERFSLILESASTNQTSMYLCASSRQGGRTEAFFGQGTRLTVV.

The CDR3 nucleotides are TGTGCCAGCAGTGACTCTCCCGGCTATGGCTACACCTTC. Protein product: CASSDSPGYGYTF. The J gene is TRBJ1-2, the V gene TRBV6-4; unclear D gene. The CDR3 sequence is 13 residues long. V dropped 0 bases and J dropped 4 bases, with 6 bases sitting between them. Per germline, CDR1 MRHNA and CDR2 SNTAGT.

The DNA of the CDR3 is TGTGCCAGCAGCTTAGTAGGGGGCGGTGGCTACACCTTC. Amino acid sequence: CASSLVGGGGYTF. The chain carries TRBV11-2 and TRBJ1-2; TRBD1 aligns across 7 bases. The CDR3 covers 13 residues. Germline trimming cut 1 base from V and 7 bases from J; bases unmatched to any gene: 3. Germline-derived CDR1 and CDR2 are SGHAT and FQNNGV.

This chain connects TRBV6-1 to TRBJ1-1; 10 nucleotides match TRBD1. Germline V gene data show CDR1 as MNHNS and CDR2 as SASEGT. V gave up 7 bases and J gave up 2 bases; unmatched junction bases: 7. The CDR3 consists of 15 residues. This CDR3 reads CASTSGTGVNTEAFF. The CDR3, as DNA: TGTGCCAGCACTTCCGGGACAGGGGTTAACACTGAAGCTTTCTTT.

J is TRBJ2-7 and V is TRBV7-9; TRBD2 aligns across 10 bases. J was trimmed by 4 bases and V by 1 base; bases with no gene match: 4. CDR3 length: 15 residues. Germline V gene sequence: CDR1 SEHNR, CDR2 FQNEAQ (reference sequence). In DNA form, the CDR3 reads TGTGCCAGCAGCTTAGATGGGACTAGCGCATACGAGCAGTACTTC. Translated, it gives CASSLDGTSAYEQYF. Full variable domain (rest looked up from reference TRBV7-9 and TRBJ2-7): DTGVSQNPRHKITKRGQNVTFRCDPISEHNRLYWYRQTLGQGPEFLTYFQNEAQLEKSRLLSDRFSAERPKGSFSTLEIQRTEQGDSAMYLCASSLDGTSAYEQYFGPGTRLTVT.

The V and J genes are TRBV28 and TRBJ1-5; unclear D gene. This CDR3 comprises 13 residues. The V end lost 7 bases, the J end lost 7 bases, and 14 bases lay between the germline ends. CDR1 and CDR2 from the germline V gene are MDHEN and SYDVKM. The CDR3 sequence is CASTSGPPQPQHF. Written as DNA, the CDR3 is TGTGCCAGCACGTCGGGTCCACCCCAGCCCCAGCATTTT.